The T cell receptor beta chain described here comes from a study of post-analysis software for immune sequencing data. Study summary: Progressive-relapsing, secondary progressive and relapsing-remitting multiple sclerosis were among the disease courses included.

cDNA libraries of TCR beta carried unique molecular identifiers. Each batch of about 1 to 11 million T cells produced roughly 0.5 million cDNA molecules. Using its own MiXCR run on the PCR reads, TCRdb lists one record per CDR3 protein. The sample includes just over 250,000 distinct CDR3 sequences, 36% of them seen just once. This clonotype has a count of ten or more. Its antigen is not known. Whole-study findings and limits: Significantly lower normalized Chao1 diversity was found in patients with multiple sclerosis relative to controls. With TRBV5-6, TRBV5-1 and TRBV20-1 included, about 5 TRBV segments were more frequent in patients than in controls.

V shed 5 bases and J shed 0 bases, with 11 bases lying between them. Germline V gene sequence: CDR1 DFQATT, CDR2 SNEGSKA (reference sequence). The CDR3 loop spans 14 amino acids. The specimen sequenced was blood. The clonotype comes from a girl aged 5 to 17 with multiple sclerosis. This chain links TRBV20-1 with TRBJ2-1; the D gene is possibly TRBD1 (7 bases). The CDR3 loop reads CSAAQGGSYNEQFF. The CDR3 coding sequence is TGCAGTGCTGCTCAGGGGGGCTCCTACAATGAGCAGTTCTTC.